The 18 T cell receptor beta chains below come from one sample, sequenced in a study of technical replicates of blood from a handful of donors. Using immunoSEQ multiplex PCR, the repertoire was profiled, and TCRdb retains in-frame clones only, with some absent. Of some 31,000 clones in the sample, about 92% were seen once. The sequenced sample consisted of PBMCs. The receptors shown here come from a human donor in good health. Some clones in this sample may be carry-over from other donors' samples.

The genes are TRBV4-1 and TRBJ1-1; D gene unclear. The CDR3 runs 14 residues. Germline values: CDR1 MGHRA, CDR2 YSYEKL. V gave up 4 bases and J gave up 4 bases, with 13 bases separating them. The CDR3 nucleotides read TGCGCCAGCAGCCCAGGACCCAGCGGCACTGAAGCTTTCTTT. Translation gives CASSPGPSGTEAFF.

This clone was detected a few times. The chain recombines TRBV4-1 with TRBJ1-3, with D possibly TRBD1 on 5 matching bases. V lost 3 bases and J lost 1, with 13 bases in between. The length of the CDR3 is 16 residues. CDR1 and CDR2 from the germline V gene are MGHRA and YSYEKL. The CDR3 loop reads CASSQANQGSGNTIYF. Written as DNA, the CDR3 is TGCGCCAGCAGCCAGGCGAATCAGGGATCTGGAAACACCATATATTTT.

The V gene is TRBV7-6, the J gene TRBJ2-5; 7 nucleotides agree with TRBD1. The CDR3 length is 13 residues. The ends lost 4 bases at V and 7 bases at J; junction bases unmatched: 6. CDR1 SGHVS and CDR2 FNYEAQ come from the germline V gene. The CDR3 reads CASSSRTGATQYF. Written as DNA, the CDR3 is TGTGCCAGCAGCTCGAGGACAGGAGCGACCCAGTACTTC.

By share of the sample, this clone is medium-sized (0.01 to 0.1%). Written as DNA, the CDR3 is TGTGCCATCAGAGGACAGGGGAACACTGAAGCTTTCTTT. Translating it yields CAIRGQGNTEAFF. This rearrangement joins TRBV10-3 to TRBJ1-1, with 8 bases matching TRBD1. The CDR3 runs to 13 residues. The V gene's germline CDR1 is ENHRY and CDR2 SYGVKD. The V and J ends lost 6 bases and 1 base, in that order; junction bases with no gene match: 1.

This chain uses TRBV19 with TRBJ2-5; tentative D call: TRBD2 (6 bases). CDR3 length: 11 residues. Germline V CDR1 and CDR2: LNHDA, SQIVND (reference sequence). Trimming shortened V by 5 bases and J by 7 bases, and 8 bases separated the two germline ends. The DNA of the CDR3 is TGTGCCAGTAGTCCCGGGGGGACCCAGTACTTC. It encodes CASSPGGTQYF. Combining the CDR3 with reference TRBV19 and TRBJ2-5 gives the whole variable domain DGGITQSPKYLFRKEGQNVTLSCEQNLNHDAMYWYRQDPGQGLRLIYYSQIVNDFQKGDIAEGYSVSREKKESFPLTVTSAQKNPTAFYLCASSPGGTQYFGPGTRLLVL.

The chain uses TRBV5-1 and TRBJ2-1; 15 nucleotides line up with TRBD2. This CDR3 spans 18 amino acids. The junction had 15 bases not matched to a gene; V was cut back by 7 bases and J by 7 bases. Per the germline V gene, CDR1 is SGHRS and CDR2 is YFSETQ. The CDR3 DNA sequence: TGCGCCAGCGCTGGTCCCGGGACTAGCGGGAGGATGGGAAATGAGCAGTTCTTC. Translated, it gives CASAGPGTSGRMGNEQFF.

The CDR3 loop reads CASRPDRLSGNTIYF. Written as DNA, the CDR3 is TGTGCCAGCAGACCGGACAGACTCTCTGGAAACACCATATATTTT. This chain uses TRBV6-5 with TRBJ1-3; TRBD1 might be the D (6 bases). Germline V gene sequence: CDR1 MNHEY, CDR2 SVGAGI. Trimming pared 6 bases from V and 0 bases from J, leaving 12 bases between. CDR3 length equals 15 residues.

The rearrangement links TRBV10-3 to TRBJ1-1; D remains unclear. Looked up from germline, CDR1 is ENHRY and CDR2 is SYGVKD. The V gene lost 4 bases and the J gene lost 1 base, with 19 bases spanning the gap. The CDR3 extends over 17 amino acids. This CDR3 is CAISALGVVFRNTEAFF. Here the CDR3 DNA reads TGTGCCATCAGTGCTCTCGGGGTTGTCTTTAGGAACACTGAAGCTTTCTTT.

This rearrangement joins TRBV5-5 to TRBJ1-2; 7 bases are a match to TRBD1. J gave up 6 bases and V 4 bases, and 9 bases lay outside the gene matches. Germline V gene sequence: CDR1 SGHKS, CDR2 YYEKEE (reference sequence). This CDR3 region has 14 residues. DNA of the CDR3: TGTGCCAGCAGCATAGAGTACAGGGGCCATGGCTACACCTTC. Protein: CASSIEYRGHGYTF. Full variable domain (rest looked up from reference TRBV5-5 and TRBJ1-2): DAGVTQSPTHLIKTRGQQVTLRCSPISGHKSVSWYQQVLGQGPQFIFQYYEKEERGRGNFPDRFSARQFPNYSSELNVNALLLGDSALYLCASSIEYRGHGYTFGSGTRLTVV.

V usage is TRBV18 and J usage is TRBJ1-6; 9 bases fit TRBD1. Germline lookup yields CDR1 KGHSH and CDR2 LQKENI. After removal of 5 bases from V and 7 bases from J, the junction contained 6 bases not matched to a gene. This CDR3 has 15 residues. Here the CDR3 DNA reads TGTGCCAGCTCATTAGGGACAGGGCGAAATTCACCCCTCCACTTT. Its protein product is CASSLGTGRNSPLHF.

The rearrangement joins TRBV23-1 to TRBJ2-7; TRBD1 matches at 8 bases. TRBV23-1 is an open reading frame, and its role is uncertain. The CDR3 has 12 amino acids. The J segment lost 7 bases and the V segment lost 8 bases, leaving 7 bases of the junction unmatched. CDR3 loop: CASETGENEQYF. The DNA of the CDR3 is TGCGCCAGCGAGACAGGGGAGAATGAGCAGTACTTC.

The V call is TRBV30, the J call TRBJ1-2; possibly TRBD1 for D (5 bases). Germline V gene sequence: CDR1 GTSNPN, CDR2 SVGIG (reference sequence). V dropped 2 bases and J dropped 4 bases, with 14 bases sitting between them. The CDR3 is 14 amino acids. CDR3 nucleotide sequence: TGTGCCTGGAGTCCCGGGGGGACCATCTATGGCTACACCTTC. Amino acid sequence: CAWSPGGTIYGYTF.

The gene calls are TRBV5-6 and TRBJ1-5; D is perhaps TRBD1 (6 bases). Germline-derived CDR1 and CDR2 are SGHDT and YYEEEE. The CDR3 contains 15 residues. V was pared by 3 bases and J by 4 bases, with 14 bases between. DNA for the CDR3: TGTGCCAGCAGCTCTTCGGACAGAGAGAATCAGCCCCAGCATTTT. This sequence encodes CASSSSDRENQPQHF.

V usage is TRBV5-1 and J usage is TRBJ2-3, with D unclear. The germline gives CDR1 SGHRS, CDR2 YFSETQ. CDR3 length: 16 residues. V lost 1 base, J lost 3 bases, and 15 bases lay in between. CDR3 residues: CASSLIAVTLTDTQYF. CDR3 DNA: TGCGCCAGCAGCTTGATCGCGGTAACCCTAACAGATACGCAGTATTTT. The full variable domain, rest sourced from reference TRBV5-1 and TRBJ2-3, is KAGVTQTPRYLIKTRGQQVTLSCSPISGHRSVSWYQQTPGQGLQFLFEYFSETQRNKGNFPGRFSGRQFSNSRSEMNVSTLELGDSALYLCASSLIAVTLTDTQYFGPGTRLTVL.

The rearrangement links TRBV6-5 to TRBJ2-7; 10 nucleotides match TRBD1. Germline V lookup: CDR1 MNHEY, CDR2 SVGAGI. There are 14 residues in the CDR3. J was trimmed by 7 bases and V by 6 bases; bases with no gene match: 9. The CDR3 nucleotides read TGTGCCAGCAGCCCCGGGACAGGGGTCTGGGAGCAGTACTTC. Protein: CASSPGTGVWEQYF.

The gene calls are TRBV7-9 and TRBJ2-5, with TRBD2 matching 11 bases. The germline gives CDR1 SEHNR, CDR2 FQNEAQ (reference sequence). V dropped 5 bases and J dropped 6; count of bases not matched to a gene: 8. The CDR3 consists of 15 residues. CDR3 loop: CASSIMTSGTKTQYF. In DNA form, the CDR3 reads TGTGCCAGCAGCATAATGACTAGCGGGACAAAGACCCAGTACTTC.

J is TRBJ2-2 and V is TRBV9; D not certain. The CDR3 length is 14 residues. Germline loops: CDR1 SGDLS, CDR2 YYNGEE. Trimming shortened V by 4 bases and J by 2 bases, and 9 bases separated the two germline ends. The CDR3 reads CASSPRLNTGELFF. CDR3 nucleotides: TGTGCCAGCAGCCCCCGACTTAACACCGGGGAGCTGTTTTTT.

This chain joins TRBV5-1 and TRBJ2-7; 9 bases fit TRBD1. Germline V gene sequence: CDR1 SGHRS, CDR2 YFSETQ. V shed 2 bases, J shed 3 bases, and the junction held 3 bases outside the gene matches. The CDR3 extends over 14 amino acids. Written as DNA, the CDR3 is TGCGCCAGCAGCTTTAGGGACAGGGTCTACGAGCAGTACTTC. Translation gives CASSFRDRVYEQYF.